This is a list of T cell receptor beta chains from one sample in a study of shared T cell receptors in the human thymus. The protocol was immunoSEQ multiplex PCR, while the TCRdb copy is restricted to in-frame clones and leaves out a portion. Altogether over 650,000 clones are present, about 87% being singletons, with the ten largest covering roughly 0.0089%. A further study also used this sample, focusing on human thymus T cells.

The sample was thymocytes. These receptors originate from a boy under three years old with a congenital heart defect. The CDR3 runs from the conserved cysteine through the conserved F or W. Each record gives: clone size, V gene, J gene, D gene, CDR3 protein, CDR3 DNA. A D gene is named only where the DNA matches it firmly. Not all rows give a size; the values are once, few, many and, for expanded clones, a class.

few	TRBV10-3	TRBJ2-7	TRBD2	CAISDRAGGTYEQYF	TGTGCCATCAGTGATCGGGCGGGAGGTACCTACGAGCAGTACTTC
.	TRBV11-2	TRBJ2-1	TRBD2	CASSDGGSDNEQFF	TGTGCCAGCAGCGACGGGGGGTCGGATAATGAGCAGTTCTTC
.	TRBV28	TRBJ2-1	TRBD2	CASSHPSGGTYNEQFF	TGTGCCAGCAGCCATCCCAGCGGGGGGACGTACAATGAGCAGTTCTTC
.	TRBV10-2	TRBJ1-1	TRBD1	CASYGQVGRYTEAFF	TGCGCCAGCTATGGACAGGTTGGTCGGTACACTGAAGCTTTCTTT
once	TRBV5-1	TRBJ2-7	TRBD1	CASSYRDRADEQYF	TGCGCCAGCAGCTACCGGGACAGGGCGGACGAGCAGTACTTC
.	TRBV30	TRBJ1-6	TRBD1	CASPTGTDNSPLHF	TGTGCCAGTCCGACCGGGACAGACAATTCACCCCTCCACTTT
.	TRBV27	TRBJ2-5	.	CASSLSLGGKETQYF	TGTGCCAGCAGTTTATCCCTCGGGGGTAAAGAGACCCAGTACTTC
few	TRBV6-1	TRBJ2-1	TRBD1	CASSEAPGQVGCEQFF	TGTGCCAGCAGTGAAGCACCGGGACAGGTGGGTTGTGAGCAGTTCTTC
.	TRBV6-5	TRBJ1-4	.	CASSLLGLSEKLFF	TGTGCCAGCAGCCTCCTGGGCCTTAGTGAAAAACTGTTTTTT
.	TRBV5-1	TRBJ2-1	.	CASSLRWGGGNEQFF	TGCGCCAGCAGCTTGAGGTGGGGGGGCGGCAATGAGCAGTTCTTC
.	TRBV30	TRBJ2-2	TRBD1	CAFLRGPNTGELFF	TGTGCCTTCCTCAGGGGGCCAAACACCGGGGAGCTGTTTTTT
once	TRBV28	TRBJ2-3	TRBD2	CASRLGTSGNLGDTQYF	TGTGCCAGCAGACTCGGGACTAGCGGGAATCTGGGAGATACGCAGTATTTT
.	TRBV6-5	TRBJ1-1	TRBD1	CASSARDRKNTEAFF	TGTGCCAGCAGCGCCCGGGACAGAAAGAACACTGAAGCTTTCTTT
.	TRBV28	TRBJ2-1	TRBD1	CASSLPSPQGAEVYNEQFF	TGTGCCAGCAGCCTACCCTCACCACAGGGGGCGGAGGTTTACAATGAGCAGTTCTTC
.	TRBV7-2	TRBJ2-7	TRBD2	CASSWTSGRDYEQYF	TGTGCCAGCAGCTGGACTAGCGGGAGGGACTACGAGCAGTACTTC
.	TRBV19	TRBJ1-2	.	CASRRGEDYGYTF	TGTGCCAGTAGGAGAGGGGAGGACTATGGCTACACCTTC
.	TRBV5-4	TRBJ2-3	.	CASSIGTRLADTQYF	TGTGCCAGCAGCATCGGGACAAGACTTGCAGATACGCAGTATTTT
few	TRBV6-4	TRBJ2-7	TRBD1	CASSARPGGHEQYF	TGTGCCAGCAGTGCTCGACCAGGGGGCCACGAGCAGTACTTC
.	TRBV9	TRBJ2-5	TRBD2	CASSRGGRETQYF	TGTGCCAGCAGCCGGGGGGGAAGGGAGACCCAGTACTTC
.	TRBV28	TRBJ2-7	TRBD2	CASRAGTSDTYEQYF	TGTGCCAGCAGGGCCGGGACTAGCGATACCTACGAGCAGTACTTC
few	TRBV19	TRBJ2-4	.	CASSSGNIQYF	TGTGCCAGCAGCAGCGGGAACATTCAGTACTTC
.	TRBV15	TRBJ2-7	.	CATSSRDNSYEQYF	TGTGCCACCAGCAGTAGGGACAACTCCTACGAGCAGTACTTC
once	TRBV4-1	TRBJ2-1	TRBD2	CASSLRISGAGNEQFF	TGCGCCAGCAGCCTCAGAATAAGCGGGGCGGGCAATGAGCAGTTCTTC
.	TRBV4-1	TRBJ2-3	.	CASSQRQADTQYF	TGCGCCAGCAGTCAAAGACAGGCAGATACGCAGTATTTT
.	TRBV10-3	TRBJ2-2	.	CATYRHATGELFF	TGTGCCACCTATCGACACGCCACCGGGGAGCTGTTTTTT
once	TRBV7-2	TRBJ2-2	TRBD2	CASSLRPLAGGYTGELFF	TGTGCCAGCAGCCTTCGACCCCTAGCGGGGGGCTACACCGGGGAGCTGTTTTTT
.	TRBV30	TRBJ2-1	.	CAWSVVATRYNEQFF	TGTGCCTGGAGTGTAGTAGCGACCCGGTACAATGAGCAGTTCTTC
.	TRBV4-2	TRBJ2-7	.	CASSQDGELALSSYEQYF	TGTGCCAGCAGCCAAGATGGGGAACTAGCCCTAAGCTCCTACGAGCAGTACTTC
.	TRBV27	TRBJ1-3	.	CASSLSGRSFRNTIYF	TGTGCCAGCAGTTTATCGGGGCGAAGTTTTAGAAACACCATATATTTT
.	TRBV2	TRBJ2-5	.	CASSEGGLAKETQYF	TGTGCCAGCAGTGAGGGGGGGCTAGCGAAAGAGACCCAGTACTTC
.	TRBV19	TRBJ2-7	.	CASSPGQYEQYF	TGTGCCAGTAGTCCTGGACAGTACGAGCAGTACTTC
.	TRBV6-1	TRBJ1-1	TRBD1	CASSELDRARWVDTEAFF	TGTGCCAGCAGTGAACTGGACAGGGCCCGATGGGTAGACACTGAAGCTTTCTTT
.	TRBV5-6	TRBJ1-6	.	CASSLGGYNSPLHF	TGTGCCAGCAGCTTGGGCGGATATAATTCACCCCTCCACTTT
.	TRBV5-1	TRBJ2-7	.	CASSPGYEQYF	TGCGCCAGCAGCCCGGGTTACGAGCAGTACTTC
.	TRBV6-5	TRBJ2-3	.	CASTPDTRTDTQYF	TGTGCCAGCACCCCGGACACGCGCACAGATACGCAGTATTTT
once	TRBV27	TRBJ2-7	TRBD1	CASSTGQGAYEQYF	TGTGCCAGCAGTACCGGACAGGGGGCCTACGAGCAGTACTTC
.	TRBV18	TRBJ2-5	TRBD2	CASSPGKPGGETQYF	TGTGCCAGCTCCCCCGGGAAACCGGGGGGAGAGACCCAGTACTTC
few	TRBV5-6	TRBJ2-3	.	CASSILADTDTQYF	TGTGCCAGCAGCATCTTAGCGGACACAGATACGCAGTATTTT
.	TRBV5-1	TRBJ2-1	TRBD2	CASSGLAQVPNEQFF	TGCGCCAGCAGCGGACTAGCACAAGTCCCCAATGAGCAGTTCTTC
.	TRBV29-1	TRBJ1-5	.	CSVREGAGNQPQHF	TGCAGCGTTCGTGAGGGAGCCGGCAATCAGCCCCAGCATTTT